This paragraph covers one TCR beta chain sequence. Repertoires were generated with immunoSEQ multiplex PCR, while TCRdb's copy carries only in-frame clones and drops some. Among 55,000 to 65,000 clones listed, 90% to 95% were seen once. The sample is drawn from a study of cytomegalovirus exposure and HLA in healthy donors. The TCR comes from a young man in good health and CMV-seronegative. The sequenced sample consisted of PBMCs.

The CDR3 is CASSQDGRLDNEQFF. In DNA, the CDR3 is TGTGCCAGCAGCCAAGACGGGAGACTGGACAATGAGCAGTTCTTC. V usage is TRBV4-2 and J usage is TRBJ2-1, with D possibly being TRBD2 (6 bases). The CDR3 runs 15 residues. Per the germline V gene, CDR1 is LGHNA and CDR2 is YNFKEQ. V lost 0 bases and J 5 bases, leaving 11 bases between the germline ends.